This TCR beta chain was recorded in a study of naive CD8 T cells in extremely preterm neonates. Study-wide findings and caveats: Preterm CDR3s were shorter than older groups', with fewer N additions and less trimming. Preterm neonates shared more CDR3 nucleotide sequences (roughly 2.7%) than older groups.

Cord blood came from elective full-term cesareans at roughly 37-42 weeks without labor or membrane rupture. With regard to this clone: Its specificity is not known.

TCRdb's table, derived via immunoSEQ multiplex PCR, lists solely in-frame clones and lacks some. Of around 4,800 clones listed, 97% were seen once; the top ten hold approximately 0.49%. The sequence was obtained from a newborn in good health. The specimen sequenced was naive CD8+ T cells from cord blood.

CDR3 loop: CASSPGLAGVNEQFF. CDR3 sequence (DNA): TGCGCCAGCAGCCCGGGACTAGCGGGTGTCAATGAGCAGTTCTTC. The chain uses TRBV4-3 and TRBJ2-1, with 12 bases fitting TRBD2. Germline V gene sequence: CDR1 LGHNA, CDR2 YSLEER. The CDR3 runs 15 residues. J was trimmed by 6 bases and V by 4 bases; bases with no gene match: 4.